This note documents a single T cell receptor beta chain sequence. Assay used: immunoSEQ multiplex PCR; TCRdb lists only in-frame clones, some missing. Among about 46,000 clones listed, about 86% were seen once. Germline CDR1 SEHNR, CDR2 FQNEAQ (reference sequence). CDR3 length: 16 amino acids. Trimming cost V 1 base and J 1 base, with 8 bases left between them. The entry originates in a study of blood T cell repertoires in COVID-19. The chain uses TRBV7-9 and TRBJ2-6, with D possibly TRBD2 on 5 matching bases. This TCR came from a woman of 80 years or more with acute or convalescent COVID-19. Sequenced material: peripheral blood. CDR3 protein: CASSLGSGSGANVLTF. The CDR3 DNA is TGTGCCAGCAGCTTAGGCTCGGGATCTGGGGCCAACGTCCTGACTTTC.